The clone carrying this T cell receptor beta chain was counted at least ten times. The data derive from a study of T cells after yellow fever vaccination. Study results and caveats: Few clonotypes appeared in both CD4 and CD8 compartments.

The study made its TCR cDNA through 5'RACE template switching. That step introduced a universal primer site along with UMIs. In TCRdb, the 5' RACE reads were re-called with MiXCR into one record per CDR3 protein. The repertoire holds approximately 47,000 distinct CDR3 sequences, with around 6.5% as singletons. The CDR3 is 16 residues long. The germline CDR1 and CDR2 sequences are MDHEN and SYDVKM. V was clipped by 2 bases and J by 5 bases, with 18 bases between them. The V and J genes are TRBV28 and TRBJ1-2, with D perhaps matching TRBD1 (6 bases). The sequencing here drew on PBMCs, either bulk or a sorted T-cell subset (CD4+, CD8+, memory, or dextramer-sorted; not recorded which), taken 45 days after the yellow fever booster vaccination. This clonotype was obtained from a man between 25 and 39 years old who received the YFV17D yellow fever vaccine. The CDR3 DNA sequence: TGTGCCAGCAGTTTAAGGGGCGGACAGAGCGGTTATGGCTACACCTTC. It encodes CASSLRGGQSGYGYTF.